One sample yielded the 14 T cell receptor beta chains listed below, sequenced in a study of cytomegalovirus exposure and HLA in healthy donors. Primers: 60 Vbeta forward and 13 Jbeta reverse. Produced via immunoSEQ multiplex PCR; TCRdb's table is partial and in-frame only. The sample records some 90,000 clones, around 80% being singletons. The sequenced material came from PBMCs. The receptors originated from a man aged 30-40 years in good health and CMV-seronegative.

This chain uses TRBV2 with TRBJ2-7; D is perhaps TRBD1 (6 bases). CDR1 is SNHLY, CDR2 FYNNEI, per germline. The germline V and J ends were trimmed by 7 bases and 1 base, with 11 bases remaining between them. This CDR3 has 13 residues. The CDR3 loop is CASTVTGSYEQYF. The CDR3 DNA sequence: TGTGCCAGCACGGTTACAGGGTCCTACGAGCAGTACTTC.

CDR3 amino acids: CSVESLPGQGTPNEQFF. In DNA, the CDR3 is TGCAGCGTTGAATCACTCCCGGGACAGGGGACCCCCAATGAGCAGTTCTTC. V and J are TRBV29-1 and TRBJ2-1; TRBD1 agrees at 10 bases. The CDR3 covers 17 residues. Germline values: CDR1 SQVTM, CDR2 ANQGSEA. Germline trimming cut 2 bases from V and 6 bases from J; bases unmatched to any gene: 13.

The J gene is TRBJ2-7, the V gene TRBV27, with TRBD1 matching over 8 bases. V was clipped by 2 bases and J by 1 base; unmatched bases: 7. Germline V CDR1 and CDR2: MNHEY, SMNVEV (reference sequence). The CDR3 loop spans 16 amino acids. CDR3 bases: TGTGCCAGCAGTTTACGGGGACAGGCTTCTTCCTACGAGCAGTACTTC. The encoded protein is CASSLRGQASSYEQYF.

This sequence joins TRBV7-9 and TRBJ2-3; 9 bases fit TRBD1. Germline CDR1 and CDR2: SEHNR and FQNEAQ (reference sequence). The CDR3 contains 16 residues. Trimming cost V 5 bases and J 4 bases; bases outside gene matches: 10. CDR3 protein: CASSATGGGIADTQYF. Here the CDR3 DNA reads TGTGCCAGCAGCGCTACAGGGGGCGGGATCGCAGATACGCAGTATTTT.

The rearrangement links TRBV29-1 to TRBJ1-5; tentatively, D is TRBD1 (5 bases). The CDR3 is 13 amino acids. The V and J ends lost 4 bases and 2 bases respectively, with 9 bases between them. Germline CDR1 is SQVTM and CDR2 is ANQGSEA. The CDR3 DNA sequence: TGCAGCGTTGGGGAACAGGGCAATCAGCCCCAGCATTTT. Amino acids: CSVGEQGNQPQHF.

J is TRBJ2-7 and V is TRBV2; 7 nucleotides match TRBD2. The CDR3 is 14 amino acids. The J segment lost 7 bases and the V segment lost 4 bases, leaving 10 bases of the junction unmatched. Germline lookup yields CDR1 SNHLY and CDR2 FYNNEI. DNA of the CDR3: TGTGCCAGCAGTGGGGGGGGACTTCTTTGGGAGCAGTACTTC. This sequence encodes CASSGGGLLWEQYF.

The chain links TRBV5-1 to TRBJ2-2; maybe TRBD2 (6 bases). This CDR3 has 15 amino acids. Germline assignment: CDR1 SGHRS and CDR2 YFSETQ. The V and J ends lost 3 bases and 6 bases respectively, with 15 bases between them. The CDR3 is CASSSSVAGPGELFF. The CDR3 DNA reads as TGCGCCAGCAGCTCTTCGGTGGCGGGGCCCGGGGAGCTGTTTTTT.

DNA for the CDR3: TGTGCCAGCAGCTTCGACAGGATTGAGCCCCAGCATTTT. Its protein product is CASSFDRIEPQHF. The genes are TRBV7-9 and TRBJ1-5, with D possibly matching TRBD1 (6 bases). The CDR3 is 13 residues long. Germline CDR1 SEHNR, CDR2 FQNEAQ (reference sequence). V was trimmed by 3 bases and J by 8 bases, leaving 11 bases between them. Full variable domain (missing parts from reference TRBV7-9 and TRBJ1-5): DTGVSQNPRHKITKRGQNVTFRCDPISEHNRLYWYRQTLGQGPEFLTYFQNEAQLEKSRLLSDRFSAERPKGSFSTLEIQRTEQGDSAMYLCASSFDRIEPQHFGDGTRLSIL.

This clone was recorded only once. The chain recombines TRBV5-8 with TRBJ1-4, with a possible D match to TRBD1 (5 bases). CDR3 length: 15 residues. The ends were cut back, 0 bases at V and 4 bases at J, with 10 bases in the middle. CDR1 is SGHTS and CDR2 is YDEGEE in the germline V gene. In DNA, the CDR3 is TGTGCCAGCAGCTTGGTTTCCGGGGGTAATGAAAAACTGTTTTTT. Translated, it gives CASSLVSGGNEKLFF. Supplemented by reference TRBV5-8 and TRBJ1-4, the full variable domain reads EAGVTQSPTHLIKTRGQQATLRCSPISGHTSVYWYQQALGLGLQFLLWYDEGEERNRGNFPPRFSGRQFPNYSSELNVNALELEDSALYLCASSLVSGGNEKLFFGSGTQLSVL.

This clone was counted once. V is TRBV2 and J is TRBJ1-4; possibly TRBD1 for D (5 bases). CDR1 SNHLY and CDR2 FYNNEI come from the germline V gene. The CDR3 totals 13 residues. V was cut by 6 bases and J by 6 bases, with 11 bases left in between. CDR3 in DNA: TGTGCCAGCAGAGTACAGGTGGATGAAAAACTGTTTTTT. Amino acids: CASRVQVDEKLFF.

In its sample, this clone was seen a few times. This rearrangement joins TRBV4-3 to TRBJ1-5; unclear D gene. Germline V CDR1 and CDR2: LGHNA, YSLEER. Trimming left V 2 bases short and J 7 bases short, with 9 bases between. The CDR3 contains 13 residues. The CDR3 is CASSQRRGQPQHF. CDR3 DNA sequence: TGCGCCAGCAGCCAAAGAAGAGGGCAGCCCCAGCATTTT.

V and J are TRBV9 and TRBJ1-5; 9 bases agree with TRBD1. With V trimmed by 3 bases and J by 6 bases, 4 bases remained unmatched. Germline CDR1 reads SGDLS; CDR2 reads YYNGEE. CDR3 size: 14 residues. The CDR3 loop is CASSATGGGQPQHF. The CDR3 DNA sequence: TGTGCCAGCAGCGCTACAGGGGGCGGTCAGCCCCAGCATTTT.

DNA for the CDR3: TGCGCCAGCAGCTTGGCGGGGGTCCTAAACTATGGCTACACCTTC. Amino acids: CASSLAGVLNYGYTF. The chain employs TRBV5-1 and TRBJ1-2; D is perhaps TRBD1 (5 bases). Trimming took 0 bases from V and 2 from J, leaving 11 bases between them. The CDR3 has 15 residues. Germline V gene data show CDR1 as SGHRS and CDR2 as YFSETQ.

The chain links TRBV27 to TRBJ1-2; the match to TRBD1 covers 9 bases. The CDR3 spans 14 residues. The J segment lost 8 bases and the V segment lost 3 bases, leaving 7 bases of the junction unmatched. Looked up from germline, CDR1 is MNHEY and CDR2 is SMNVEV (reference sequence). CDR3 sequence: CASSFRDRVSGYTF. The CDR3 DNA reads TGTGCCAGCAGTTTCCGGGACAGGGTTTCGGGCTACACCTTC.